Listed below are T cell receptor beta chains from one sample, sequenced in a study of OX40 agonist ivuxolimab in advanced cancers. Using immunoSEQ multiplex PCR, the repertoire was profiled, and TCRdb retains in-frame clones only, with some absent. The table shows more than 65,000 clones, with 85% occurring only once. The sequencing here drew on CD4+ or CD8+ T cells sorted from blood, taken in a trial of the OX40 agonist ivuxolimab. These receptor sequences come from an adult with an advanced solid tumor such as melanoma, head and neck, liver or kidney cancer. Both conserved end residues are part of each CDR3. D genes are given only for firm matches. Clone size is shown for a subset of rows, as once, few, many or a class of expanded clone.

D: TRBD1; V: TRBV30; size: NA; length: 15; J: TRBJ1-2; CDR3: CAWEGDGQGHYGYTF; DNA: TGTGCCTGGGAGGGGGACGGACAGGGGCACTATGGCTACACCTTC
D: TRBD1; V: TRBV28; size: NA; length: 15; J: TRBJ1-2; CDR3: CASSTQGQGAGGYTF; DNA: TGTGCCAGCAGCACCCAGGGACAGGGGGCGGGTGGCTACACCTTC
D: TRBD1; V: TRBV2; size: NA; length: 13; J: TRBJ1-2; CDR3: CASSLQGYYGYTF; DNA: TGTGCCAGCAGCTTACAGGGGTACTATGGCTACACCTTC
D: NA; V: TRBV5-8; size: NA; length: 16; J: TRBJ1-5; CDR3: CASSLSVGGSNQPQHF; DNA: TGTGCCAGCAGCTTGTCAGTCGGCGGTAGCAATCAGCCCCAGCATTTT
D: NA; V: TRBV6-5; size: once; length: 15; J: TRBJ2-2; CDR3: CASSLRQGGTGELFF; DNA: TGTGCCAGCAGCCTCAGACAGGGAGGCACCGGGGAGCTGTTTTTT
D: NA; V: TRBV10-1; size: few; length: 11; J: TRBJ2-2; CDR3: CASSGPGELFF; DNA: TGCGCCAGCAGTGGCCCCGGGGAGCTGTTTTTT
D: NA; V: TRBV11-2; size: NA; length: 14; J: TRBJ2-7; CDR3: CASSLGHSSYEQYF; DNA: TGTGCCAGCAGCTTAGGGCATAGCTCCTACGAGCAGTACTTC
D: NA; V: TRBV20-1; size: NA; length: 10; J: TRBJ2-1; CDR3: CSASHNEQFF; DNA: TGCAGTGCTAGCCACAATGAGCAGTTCTTC
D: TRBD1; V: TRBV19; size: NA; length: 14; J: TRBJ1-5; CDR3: CASSSRTGGQPQHF; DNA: TGTGCCAGTAGTTCTCGGACAGGAGGTCAGCCCCAGCATTTT
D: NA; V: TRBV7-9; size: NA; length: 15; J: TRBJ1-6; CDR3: CASSPSGAYNSPLHF; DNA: TGTGCCAGCAGCCCCTCGGGGGCCTATAATTCACCCCTCCACTTT
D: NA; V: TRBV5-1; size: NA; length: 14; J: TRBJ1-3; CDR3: CASSLDTSGNTIYF; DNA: TGCGCCAGCAGCTTGGACACTTCAGGAAACACCATATATTTT
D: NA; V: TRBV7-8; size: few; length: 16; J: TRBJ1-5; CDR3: CASSFFRGGTVQPQHF; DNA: TGTGCCAGCAGCTTCTTCCGGGGGGGGACTGTTCAGCCCCAGCATTTT
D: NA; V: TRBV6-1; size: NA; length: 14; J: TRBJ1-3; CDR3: CASGDASSGNTIYF; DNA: TGTGCCAGCGGAGACGCTTCCTCTGGAAACACCATATATTTT
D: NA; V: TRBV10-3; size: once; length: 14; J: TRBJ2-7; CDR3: CAIRGMGELGEQYF; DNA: TGTGCCATCAGGGGGATGGGGGAGTTGGGGGAGCAGTACTTC
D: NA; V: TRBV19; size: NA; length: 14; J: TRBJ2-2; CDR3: CAVSRGINTGELFF; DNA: TGTGCCGTAAGTCGGGGGATTAACACCGGGGAGCTGTTTTTT
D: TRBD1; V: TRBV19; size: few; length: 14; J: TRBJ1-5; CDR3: CASTPGQSGQPQHF; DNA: TGTGCCAGTACTCCGGGACAGAGCGGTCAGCCCCAGCATTTT
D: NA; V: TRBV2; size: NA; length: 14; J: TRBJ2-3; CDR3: CASSEAGLTDTQYF; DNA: TGTGCCAGCAGTGAAGCGGGACTCACAGATACGCAGTATTTT
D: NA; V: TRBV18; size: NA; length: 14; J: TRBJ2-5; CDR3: CASSPPGLEETQYF; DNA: TGTGCCAGCTCACCACCCGGCCTGGAGGAGACCCAGTACTTC
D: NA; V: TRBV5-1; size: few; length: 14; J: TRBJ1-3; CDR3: CASSLDLSGNTIYF; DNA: TGCGCCAGCAGCTTGGATCTCTCTGGAAACACCATATATTTT
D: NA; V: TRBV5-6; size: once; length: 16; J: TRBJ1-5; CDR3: CASSLASGQWNQPQHF; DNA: TGTGCCAGCAGCTTGGCAAGTGGGCAGTGGAATCAGCCCCAGCATTTT
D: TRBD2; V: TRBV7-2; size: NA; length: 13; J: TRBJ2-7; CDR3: CASRESGTHEQYF; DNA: TGTGCCAGCAGGGAAAGCGGGACCCACGAGCAGTACTTC
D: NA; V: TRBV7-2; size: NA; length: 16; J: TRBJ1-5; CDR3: CASSQYRAGSNQPQHF; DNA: TGTGCCAGCAGCCAATACCGTGCGGGTAGCAATCAGCCCCAGCATTTT
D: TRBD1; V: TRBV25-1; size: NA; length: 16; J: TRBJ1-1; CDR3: CASSGGTGHLNTEAFF; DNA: TGTGCCAGCAGTGGTGGGACAGGGCATCTGAACACTGAAGCTTTCTTT
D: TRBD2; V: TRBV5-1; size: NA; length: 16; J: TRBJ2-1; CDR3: CASSFPAGGLYNEQFF; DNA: TGCGCCAGCAGCTTCCCAGCGGGGGGGCTCTACAATGAGCAGTTCTTC
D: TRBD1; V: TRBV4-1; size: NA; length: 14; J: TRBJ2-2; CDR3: CASGWTGPTGELFF; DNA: TGCGCCAGCGGGTGGACAGGACCCACCGGGGAGCTGTTTTTT
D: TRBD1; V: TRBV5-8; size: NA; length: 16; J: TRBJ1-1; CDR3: CASSLARHTGGTEAFF; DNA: TGTGCCAGCAGCTTGGCCAGGCATACAGGGGGCACTGAAGCTTTCTTT
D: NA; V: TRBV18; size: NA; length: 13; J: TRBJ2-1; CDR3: CASSLGLYNEQFF; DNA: TGTGCCAGCTCACTTGGACTTTACAATGAGCAGTTCTTC
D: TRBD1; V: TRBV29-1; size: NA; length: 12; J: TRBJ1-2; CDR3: CSAMGQAYGYTF; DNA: TGCAGCGCCATGGGACAGGCCTATGGCTACACCTTC
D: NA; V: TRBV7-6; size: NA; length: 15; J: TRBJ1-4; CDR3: CASSLGGGSYEKLFF; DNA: TGTGCCAGCAGCTTAGGGGGAGGATCTTATGAAAAACTGTTTTTT
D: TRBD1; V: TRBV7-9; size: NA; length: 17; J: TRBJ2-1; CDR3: CASSLDRALIIQNEQFF; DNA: TGTGCCAGCAGCTTGGACAGGGCGTTGATAATACAGAATGAGCAGTTCTTC
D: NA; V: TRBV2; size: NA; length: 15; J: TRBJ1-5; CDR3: CASSEDPGGNQPQHF; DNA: TGTGCCAGCAGTGAAGATCCCGGCGGCAATCAGCCCCAGCATTTT